Below are 25 T cell receptor beta chains sequenced from a single sample in a study of shared clonotypes between healthy human individuals. Profiling relied on immunoSEQ multiplex PCR, and the TCRdb table lists in-frame clones only, not all of them. The sample lists 550,000 to 700,000 clones; more than 70% were seen once. Material: memory CD4+ T cells sorted from blood. Subset: CD45RA-negative fraction. These TCRs come from a woman aged 25 to 39 in good health.

The V and J genes are TRBV7-8 and TRBJ1-5; weak D call: TRBD1 (6 bases). Germline-derived CDR1 and CDR2 are SGHVS and FQNEAQ. Trimming took off 3 bases at V and 2 bases at J, with 8 bases between the two ends. The CDR3 has 14 residues. The CDR3 sequence is CASSLNRGNQPQHF. The CDR3 DNA reads as TGTGCCAGCAGCTTGAACAGGGGCAATCAGCCCCAGCATTTT.

This chain uses TRBV7-9 with TRBJ2-3; D might be TRBD2 (6 bases). Deletions cut 0 bases from V and 4 bases from J, with 11 bases between. The CDR3 contains 15 residues. In germline, CDR1 is SEHNR, CDR2 FQNEAQ (reference sequence). CDR3 sequence (DNA): TGTGCCAGCAGCTTAGCGGGAGGCAAGTCAGATACGCAGTATTTT. This encodes CASSLAGGKSDTQYF.

The V gene is TRBV7-9, the J gene TRBJ2-5, with TRBD2 matching over 7 bases. This CDR3 is 15 amino acids long. The germline V gene has CDR1 SEHNR and CDR2 FQNEAQ (reference sequence). With 5 bases clipped from V and 4 bases from J, the junction kept 10 bases outside the gene matches. CDR3 protein: CASSRSGATGETQYF. CDR3 DNA sequence: TGTGCCAGCAGCCGCAGCGGGGCCACGGGAGAGACCCAGTACTTC. Combining the CDR3 with reference TRBV7-9 and TRBJ2-5 gives the whole variable domain DTGVSQNPRHKITKRGQNVTFRCDPISEHNRLYWYRQTLGQGPEFLTYFQNEAQLEKSRLLSDRFSAERPKGSFSTLEIQRTEQGDSAMYLCASSRSGATGETQYFGPGTRLLVL.

Ten or more counts support this clone. The gene calls are TRBV28 and TRBJ2-1; the D gene is possibly TRBD2 (5 bases). Germline assignment: CDR1 MDHEN and CDR2 SYDVKM. With 4 bases removed from V and 6 bases from J, the gap between germline ends came to 13 bases. The CDR3 runs 14 residues. This chain's CDR3 is CASSSPGSVNEQFF. The CDR3 coding sequence is TGTGCCAGCAGTTCCCCGGGTAGCGTCAATGAGCAGTTCTTC.

This clone occurred a few times. The chain carries TRBV27 and TRBJ1-1; D not resolved. Trimming shortened V by 3 bases and J by 4 bases, and 9 bases separated the two germline ends. Germline lookup yields CDR1 MNHEY and CDR2 SMNVEV (reference sequence). The CDR3 sequence is 13 residues long. CDR3 in amino acids: CASSLRPSTEAFF. The DNA for the CDR3 is TGTGCCAGCAGTTTGCGCCCTAGCACTGAAGCTTTCTTT.

This clone was picked up many times. Other DNA sequences from this sample encode an identical CDR3 as well. The J gene is TRBJ1-1, the V gene TRBV29-1, with no clear D. Trimming left V 5 bases short and J 1 base short, with 11 bases between. The CDR3 runs 13 residues. Looked up from germline, CDR1 is SQVTM and CDR2 is ANQGSEA. The chain's CDR3 is CSVRTGGNTEAFF. The CDR3 DNA reads TGCAGCGTTAGAACGGGCGGGAACACTGAAGCTTTCTTT.

V usage is TRBV28 and J usage is TRBJ1-4; possibly TRBD1 for D (5 bases). Germline CDR1 MDHEN, CDR2 SYDVKM. The CDR3 is 12 residues long. V gave up 10 bases and J gave up 5 bases, with 11 bases separating them. The CDR3, as DNA: TGTGCCACTACGGGGCCCAATGAAAAACTGTTTTTT. Its translation is CATTGPNEKLFF.

The chain is built from TRBV30 and TRBJ2-7; D may match TRBD1 or TRBD2 (5 bases each). CDR3 length: 16 residues. Germline assignment: CDR1 GTSNPN and CDR2 SVGIG (reference sequence). V was clipped by 0 bases and J by 4 bases, with 19 bases between them. In DNA, the CDR3 is TGTGCCTGGAGTGTACCGACGGGACCGAAGAAGTACGAGCAGTACTTC. It codes for CAWSVPTGPKKYEQYF.

This clone was counted once. This chain uses TRBV4-1 with TRBJ2-1; 9 nucleotides match TRBD2. Germline V gene data show CDR1 as MGHRA and CDR2 as YSYEKL. This CDR3 is built from 16 residues. The J segment lost 2 bases and the V segment lost 3 bases, leaving 5 bases of the junction unmatched. The CDR3 here is CASSQILAGPYNEQFF. The CDR3 DNA reads TGCGCCAGCAGCCAGATACTAGCGGGCCCCTACAATGAGCAGTTCTTC.

The chain carries TRBV25-1 and TRBJ2-3; 9 positions agree with TRBD2. The ends lost 1 base at V and 0 bases at J; junction bases unmatched: 5. Germline loops: CDR1 MGHDK, CDR2 SYGVNS. This CDR3 contains 17 residues. CDR3 DNA sequence: TGTGCCAGCAGTGAATTAGGAACTAGCGGGAGCACAGATACGCAGTATTTT. It specifies CASSELGTSGSTDTQYF.

The V gene is TRBV29-1, the J gene TRBJ2-1; 11 bases line up with TRBD1. CDR3 length: 15 residues. CDR1 is SQVTM, CDR2 ANQGSEA, per germline. J lost 0 bases, V lost 4 bases, and 2 bases had no gene match. CDR3 amino acids: CSVGGTGGSYNEQFF. CDR3 in DNA: TGCAGCGTTGGGGGGACAGGGGGCTCCTACAATGAGCAGTTCTTC.

The chain couples TRBV28 to TRBJ2-2; 11 nucleotides match TRBD2. The CDR3 sequence is 18 residues long. CDR1 is MDHEN and CDR2 is SYDVKM in the germline V gene. The junction had 14 bases not matched to a gene; V was cut back by 6 bases and J by 5 bases. The CDR3 region is CASSENLPGTSGTGELFF. CDR3 sequence (DNA): TGTGCCAGCAGCGAAAATCTACCCGGGACTAGCGGTACCGGGGAGCTGTTTTTT.

The chain links TRBV2 to TRBJ1-2; D is undetermined. The germline V gene encodes CDR1 SNHLY and CDR2 FYNNEI. V was shortened by 6 bases and J by 5 bases, with 16 bases between the two germline ends. This CDR3 is 14 amino acids long. The CDR3, as DNA: TGTGCCAGCAGACTAGTAGAGGGTAGTTATGGCTACACCTTC. Amino acids: CASRLVEGSYGYTF.

The chain carries TRBV7-9 and TRBJ2-2; 8 positions agree with TRBD2. This CDR3 has 18 amino acids. Per the germline V gene, CDR1 is SEHNR and CDR2 is FQNEAQ (reference sequence). Unmatched junction bases numbered 16, after V lost 4 bases and J lost 6 bases. DNA for the CDR3: TGTGCCAGCAGCTCCCCCAGGTCTGGCGGGAGGTTTCCCGGGGAGCTGTTTTTT. This gives the protein CASSSPRSGGRFPGELFF.

The chain joins TRBV5-1 to TRBJ1-1; D unclear. Between the trimmed V and J ends, which lost 1 base and 0 bases, there was a span of 4 bases. The CDR3 length is 13 residues. The V gene's germline CDR1 is SGHRS and CDR2 YFSETQ. CDR3 sequence reads: CASSLNLNTEAFF. CDR3 nucleotides: TGCGCCAGCAGCTTGAATCTGAACACTGAAGCTTTCTTT.

The V and J genes are TRBV6-4 and TRBJ2-1; 16 nucleotides agree with TRBD2. CDR1 and CDR2 from the germline V gene are MRHNA and SNTAGT. The trim removed 2 bases at V and 1 base at J, leaving 5 bases unmatched. The CDR3 extends over 19 amino acids. Here the CDR3 DNA reads TGTGCCAGCAGTGACACCGGGACTAGCGGGAGGGAATCCTACAATGAGCAGTTCTTC. Translation: CASSDTGTSGRESYNEQFF.

The chain is built from TRBV4-2 and TRBJ1-4; TRBD1 might be the D (5 bases). Trimming cost V 5 bases and J 8 bases, with 15 bases left between them. Looked up from germline, CDR1 is LGHNA and CDR2 is YNFKEQ. This CDR3 has 14 amino acids. For the CDR3, the DNA is TGTGCCAGCAGCTCGCAGGGAGGAGGGGAAAAACTGTTTTTT. It specifies CASSSQGGGEKLFF.

CDR3 sequence reads: CASSTPYRGYNEQFF. The CDR3 DNA is TGTGCCAGCAGCACACCCTACAGGGGCTACAATGAGCAGTTCTTC. The chain joins TRBV7-6 to TRBJ2-1, with 7 nucleotides matching TRBD1. This CDR3 spans 15 amino acids. After removal of 5 bases from V and 3 bases from J, the junction contained 7 bases not matched to a gene. From germline, CDR1 is SGHVS and CDR2 FNYEAQ. Looking up the rest from reference TRBV7-6 and TRBJ2-1 gives the full variable domain: GAGVSQSPRYKVTKRGQDVALRCDPISGHVSLYWYRQALGQGPEFLTYFNYEAQQDKSGLPNDRFSAERPEGSISTLTIQRTEQRDSAMYRCASSTPYRGYNEQFFGPGTRLTVL.

This chain joins TRBV5-8 and TRBJ2-7; the match to TRBD2 covers 7 bases. The J segment lost 0 bases and the V segment lost 0 bases, leaving 6 bases of the junction unmatched. This CDR3 contains 16 residues. The germline V gene encodes CDR1 SGHTS and CDR2 YDEGEE. CDR3 nucleotides: TGTGCCAGCAGCTTGGGGCCTAGCGGTTCCTCCTACGAGCAGTACTTC. Translated, it gives CASSLGPSGSSYEQYF.

This chain links TRBV7-8 with TRBJ1-4; 9 nucleotides align to TRBD1. The V segment lost 3 bases and the J segment 8 bases; nucleotides outside the gene matches: 4. The V gene's germline CDR1 is SGHVS and CDR2 FQNEAQ. This CDR3 spans 14 amino acids. CDR3 sequence reads: CASSFDRGAEKLFF. As DNA, the CDR3 is TGTGCCAGCAGCTTCGACAGGGGGGCGGAAAAACTGTTTTTT.

This rearrangement joins TRBV14 to TRBJ2-7, with unresolved D. The germline V and J ends were trimmed by 0 bases and 2 bases, with 5 bases remaining between them. The CDR3 loop spans 13 amino acids. Germline CDR1 is SGHDN and CDR2 is FVKESK. The CDR3 bases are TGTGCCAGCAGCCAAGAAACCCCCTACGAGCAGTACTTC. Translated: CASSQETPYEQYF.

The J gene is TRBJ1-2, the V gene TRBV5-1; a possible D gene is TRBD1 (6 bases). This CDR3 has 13 amino acids. V lost 4 bases and J 7 bases, leaving 14 bases between the germline ends. Germline V CDR1 and CDR2: SGHRS, YFSETQ. CDR3 DNA: TGCGCCAGCAGCCCGGGGGCCCACCTTGGCTACACCTTC. Translating gives CASSPGAHLGYTF. Complete variable domain (other parts from reference TRBV5-1 and TRBJ1-2): KAGVTQTPRYLIKTRGQQVTLSCSPISGHRSVSWYQQTPGQGLQFLFEYFSETQRNKGNFPGRFSGRQFSNSRSEMNVSTLELGDSALYLCASSPGAHLGYTFGSGTRLTVV.

The rearrangement links TRBV28 to TRBJ1-5, with TRBD1 matching over 9 bases. Germline CDR1 and CDR2: MDHEN and SYDVKM. V shed 10 bases, J shed 4 bases, and the junction held 2 bases outside the gene matches. The CDR3 covers 12 residues. CDR3 sequence: CAIDRGNQPQHF. Written as DNA, the CDR3 is TGTGCCATCGACAGGGGGAATCAGCCCCAGCATTTT. The entire variable domain, with the rest obtained from reference TRBV28 and TRBJ1-5, is as follows: DVKVTQSSRYLVKRTGEKVFLECVQDMDHENMFWYRQDPGLGLRLIYFSYDVKMKEKGDIPEGYSVSREKKERFSLILESASTNQTSMYLCAIDRGNQPQHFGDGTRLSIL.

The chain carries TRBV28 and TRBJ1-4; possible D gene TRBD1, 5 bases. CDR1 MDHEN and CDR2 SYDVKM come from the germline V gene. V was trimmed by 8 bases and J by 4 bases, leaving 14 bases between them. CDR3 length equals 14 residues. Written as DNA, the CDR3 is TGTGCCAGCCATGTGGGGGTAGATAATGAAAAACTGTTTTTT. This encodes CASHVGVDNEKLFF.

V gene TRBV11-2 combines with J gene TRBJ2-7; 11 positions match TRBD2. There are 16 residues in the CDR3. Germline assignment: CDR1 SGHAT and CDR2 FQNNGV. Trimming took 0 bases from V and 6 from J; bases not matched to a gene: 7. In nucleotides, the CDR3 is TGTGCCAGCAGCTTAGATTCTAGCGGGAGGTGGGGCGAGCAGTACTTC. It translates to CASSLDSSGRWGEQYF.